This TCR beta chain was obtained from a study of HIV-infected patients and healthy controls. Study-wide context: CD8 counts did not change consistently during early therapy; the CD4:CD8 ratio climbed slightly. Study-wide points: Treated samples reflected only about three months of therapy, arguably too short to observe immune reconstitution. The diversity differences were not explained by slight age and sex differences between study cohorts.

Reverse transcription used approximately 500 ng RNA and constant-region primers for alpha and beta. Separate chain-specific third strand synthesis with multiplexing indices produced the alpha and beta libraries. MiXCR, run by TCRdb on the 5' RACE reads, gives a single entry per CDR3 protein. The repertoire holds some 20,000 distinct CDR3 sequences, roughly 8.7% seen once, with 21% in the top ten. Germline assignment: CDR1 SGHDN and CDR2 FVKESK. The CDR3 sequence is 14 residues long. V lost 0 bases, J lost 6 bases, and 8 bases lay in between. Of note for this clonotype: What it binds is not known.

Follow-up blood was drawn about 14 weeks, roughly three months, after antiretroviral therapy began. Whole blood was used without fractionation, so all unsorted peripheral T cells were included. V is TRBV14 and J is TRBJ1-4; D is unclear. The sequence came from an adult with HIV infection. The sample in question was blood, obtained during antiretroviral therapy. CDR3 nucleotide sequence: TGTGCCAGCAGCCAAGATGACGGGCATGAAAAACTGTTTTTT. Protein sequence: CASSQDDGHEKLFF.